Listed below are T cell receptor beta chains from one sample, sequenced in a study of Graves' ophthalmopathy and Graves' hyperthyroidism. TCRdb re-derived calls from the multiplex PCR reads in MiXCR, one entry per CDR3 protein. This sample carries hundreds of thousands of distinct CDR3 sequences, about 40% of them seen once, and the ten largest clones take more than 2.5%. Sequenced sample: peripheral blood. These receptors were obtained from an adult man with Graves' ophthalmopathy. The CDR3 runs from the conserved cysteine through the conserved F or W. A D gene is named only where the DNA matches it firmly. Rows give clone size only sometimes, using once, few, many, or a class for an expanded clone.

D,V,J,size,DNA,CDR3
-,TRBV12-3/TRBV12-4,TRBJ2-7,-,TGTGCCAGCAGTTCACGGGACACTTTCTACGAGCAGTACTTC,CASSSRDTFYEQYF
-,TRBV7-2,TRBJ1-2,-,TGTGCCAGCAGCTTAGCCCGACGGAACTATGGCTACACCTTC,CASSLARRNYGYTF
-,TRBV7-7,TRBJ2-7,once,TGTGCTAGCACCCAAGACGGAGCTCGGCGGGAGCAGTACTTC,CASTQDGARREQYF
TRBD2,TRBV10-3,TRBJ2-5,many,TGTGCCATCAGTGACCGGACTAGCGGGAGAAGGGACCAAGAGACCCAGTACTTC,CAISDRTSGRRDQETQYF
TRBD1,TRBV19,TRBJ2-5,many,TGTGCCAGTAGTACCCAAACAGGGGGCCAAGAGACCCAGTACTTC,CASSTQTGGQETQYF
TRBD1,TRBV25-1,TRBJ1-5,-,TGTGCCAGCAGCCCCCCGGGGACAGGGGTCGGCAATCAGCCCCAGCATTTT,CASSPPGTGVGNQPQHF
TRBD1,TRBV2,TRBJ1-1,-,TGTGCCAGCAGTCTACAGGGGGACGGAGCTGAAGCTTTCTTT,CASSLQGDGAEAFF
-,TRBV7-9,TRBJ2-2,-,TGTGCCAGCAGCTTCGGGCAGGGTAGTGCTAACACCGGGGAGCTGTTTTTT,CASSFGQGSANTGELFF
TRBD1,TRBV4-1,TRBJ1-6,-,TGCGCCAGCAGCCAAGATCTGGACAGGGGGAGGTATAATTCACCCCTCCACTTT,CASSQDLDRGRYNSPLHF
TRBD1,TRBV12-3/TRBV12-4,TRBJ1-1,few,TGTGCCAGCAGCCACCACAGGGGGCGCAGGAACACTGAAGCTTTCTTT,CASSHHRGRRNTEAFF
-,TRBV5-1,TRBJ1-6,many,TGCGCCAGCAGCTTGGAACGTGGCAGGGTTAATTCACCCCTCCACTTT,CASSLERGRVNSPLHF
-,TRBV2,TRBJ2-5,-,TGTGCCAGCAGTGACGGCAGGGGAAGCGGAGAGACCCAGTACTTC,CASSDGRGSGETQYF
TRBD1,TRBV7-8,TRBJ2-5,-,TGTGCCAGCAGCTTATCGACAGGGGGGAACACTGAGACCCAGTACTTC,CASSLSTGGNTETQYF
-,TRBV10-3,TRBJ1-2,many,TGTGCCAGCAGTGTTGTAAAAGCATCTAACTATGGCTACACCTTC,CASSVVKASNYGYTF
TRBD1,TRBV29-1,TRBJ1-5,-,TGCAGCGCACAGGGGGGGGGCAATCAGCCCCAGCATTTT,CSAQGGGNQPQHF
-,TRBV7-9,TRBJ1-2,many,TGTGCCAGCAGCTCCCCTCCGGTGGGGGTTGGAGGCTACACCTTC,CASSSPPVGVGGYTF
-,TRBV20-1,TRBJ1-1,many,TGCAGTGCTAGAGATTACACTGAAGCTTTCTTT,CSARDYTEAFF
-,TRBV7-2,TRBJ1-2,many,TGTGCCAGCAGTGTGACCCGGACCTATGGCTACACCTTC,CASSVTRTYGYTF
TRBD1,TRBV6-1,TRBJ1-5,-,TGTGCCAGCAGTGATGGGACAGGGCAAGGAAGCAATCAGCCCCAGCATTTT,CASSDGTGQGSNQPQHF
-,TRBV2,TRBJ2-1,-,TGTGCCGGAAGCGGATTCCGGTACAATGAGCAGTTCTTC,CAGSGFRYNEQFF
-,TRBV20-1,TRBJ1-2,many,TGCAGTGCCGCGACGACGGACCCTTATGGCTACACCTTC,CSAATTDPYGYTF
-,TRBV20-1,TRBJ1-2,many,TGCAGTGCCTCCGACAGGACCTATGGCTACACCTTC,CSASDRTYGYTF
-,TRBV12-3/TRBV12-4,TRBJ1-3,many,TGTGCCTGCCCCAGACAGTCTGGAAACACCATATATTTT,CACPRQSGNTIYF
TRBD1,TRBV10-3,TRBJ1-1,many,TGTGCCATCAGGATTGATCAGGGGGCGAACACTGAAGCTTTCTTT,CAIRIDQGANTEAFF
TRBD2,TRBV12-3/TRBV12-4,TRBJ2-5,many,TGTGCCAGCAGTTTAGTTACTGCGGGGGGGACCCAGTACTTC,CASSLVTAGGTQYF
-,TRBV10-3,TRBJ1-1,many,TGTGCCAGCAGCCCCGTTACAGCTATCAACACTGAAGCTTTCTTT,CASSPVTAINTEAFF
-,TRBV24-1,TRBJ1-5,-,TGTGCCACCAGTGATGGGTTTGGGGCCCAAGAGACCCAGCATTTT,CATSDGFGAQETQHF
-,TRBV25-1,TRBJ2-7,-,TGTGCCAGCGTTGAAGTTCGGCGGGGCGGCGAGCAGTACTTC,CASVEVRRGGEQYF
-,TRBV19,TRBJ2-7,-,TGTGCCAGTAGTATTCGAGCGGGCAGCTCCTACGAGCAGTACTTC,CASSIRAGSSYEQYF
-,TRBV10-3,TRBJ2-7,many,TGTGCCATCAGTGAGAAGGGACCGTTTGTCTCCTACGAGCAGTACTTC,CAISEKGPFVSYEQYF
TRBD2,TRBV7-2,TRBJ2-7,many,TGTGCCAGCAGCTTAGCTACTAGCGGGATGTACGAGCAGTACTTC,CASSLATSGMYEQYF
-,TRBV25-1,TRBJ1-1,-,TGTGCCAGCAGCGTGACCCGGGGCGGGGTCGGGGCTTTCTTT,CASSVTRGGVGAFF
-,TRBV7-8,TRBJ1-2,many,TGTGCCAGCAGCTTGATCCCGGCTAACTATGGCTACACCTTC,CASSLIPANYGYTF
-,TRBV29-1,TRBJ1-2,-,TGCAGCTTCCTACAGGGTAGTGGAAACACCTTC,CSFLQGSGNTF
-,TRBV11-2,TRBJ1-5,-,TGTGCCAGCTCACCGAAAGGCCCAGGCCAAAATAGCAATCAGCCCCAGCATTTT,CASSPKGPGQNSNQPQHF
-,TRBV7-2,TRBJ1-1,-,TGTGCCAGCAGTCCGGATGCCATGAACACTGAAGCTTTCTTT,CASSPDAMNTEAFF
-,TRBV5-1,TRBJ2-5,many,TGCGCCAGCGAAGGGGAAGCCCAAGAGACCCAGTACTTC,CASEGEAQETQYF
-,TRBV20-1,TRBJ2-5,once,TGCAGTGCTATGGGGGGGCATCAAGAGACCCAGTACTTC,CSAMGGHQETQYF
-,TRBV2,TRBJ1-4,-,TGTGCCAGCAGCTGGGGCGTCCGCGGGGTTGAAAAACTGTTTTTT,CASSWGVRGVEKLFF
-,TRBV5-5,TRBJ1-3,-,TGCGCCAGCAGCCAAGATAACCTCTCTCCAGGAGAGAGAAACACCATATATTTT,CASSQDNLSPGERNTIYF
TRBD1,TRBV12-3/TRBV12-4,TRBJ1-4,few,TGTGCCAGCAGTTTATACAGGGGAACTAATGAAAAACTGTTTTTT,CASSLYRGTNEKLFF
-,TRBV24-1,TRBJ2-6,many,TGTGCCACCAGTGATGCGGCTGGGGCCAACGTCCTGACTTTC,CATSDAAGANVLTF
-,TRBV19,TRBJ1-2,-,TGTGCCAGTAGTATCCCGGGAGGGAGCTATGGCTACACCTTC,CASSIPGGSYGYTF
-,TRBV19,TRBJ1-4,-,TGTGCCAGTAGCCGTGACATGGGGCGATTGACTAATGAAAAACTGTTTTTT,CASSRDMGRLTNEKLFF
-,TRBV5-1,TRBJ1-2,once,TGCGCCAGCAGCTCCAACCGACCCGGGAACTATGGCTACACCTTC,CASSSNRPGNYGYTF
TRBD1,TRBV7-2,TRBJ1-1,many,TGTGCCAGCAGCGCCAGACAGGGGAAGAACACTGAAGCTTTCTTT,CASSARQGKNTEAFF
TRBD1,TRBV15,TRBJ1-3,-,TGTGCCACCAGCGGGACAGCCATAGGAGACACCATATATTTT,CATSGTAIGDTIYF
-,TRBV19,TRBJ1-4,many,TGTGCCAGTAGTTCCCCGGGCCTTAATGAAAAACTGTTTTTT,CASSSPGLNEKLFF
TRBD1,TRBV25-1,TRBJ1-1,-,TGTGCCAGCAGTGAATCTTCAGGGACCAATAACAGGGGGGCAGCTTTCTTT,CASSESSGTNNRGAAFF
-,TRBV9,TRBJ2-7,-,TGTGCCAGCAGCAAGGAGAATGACGAGCAGTACTTC,CASSKENDEQYF
-,TRBV15,TRBJ1-1,-,TGTGCCACCAGCAGAGATTTCTTT,CATSRDFF
-,TRBV2,TRBJ1-4,-,TGTGTCAGCAGCTGGGATGCGTCAGGGTTGGGTAAACTGTTTTTT,CVSSWDASGLGKLFF
-,TRBV20-1,TRBJ1-1,many,TGCAGTGCTGCCCGGGGGGGTTGGACTGAAGCTTTCTTT,CSAARGGWTEAFF
-,TRBV12-3/TRBV12-4,TRBJ1-6,many,TGTGCCAGCAGCCTCCCAGGATTCGGTTCACCCCTCCACTTT,CASSLPGFGSPLHF
-,TRBV24-1,TRBJ2-2,few,TGTGCCACCAGTGATTTTAACAGGGCCGGCACCGGGGAGCTGTTTTTT,CATSDFNRAGTGELFF